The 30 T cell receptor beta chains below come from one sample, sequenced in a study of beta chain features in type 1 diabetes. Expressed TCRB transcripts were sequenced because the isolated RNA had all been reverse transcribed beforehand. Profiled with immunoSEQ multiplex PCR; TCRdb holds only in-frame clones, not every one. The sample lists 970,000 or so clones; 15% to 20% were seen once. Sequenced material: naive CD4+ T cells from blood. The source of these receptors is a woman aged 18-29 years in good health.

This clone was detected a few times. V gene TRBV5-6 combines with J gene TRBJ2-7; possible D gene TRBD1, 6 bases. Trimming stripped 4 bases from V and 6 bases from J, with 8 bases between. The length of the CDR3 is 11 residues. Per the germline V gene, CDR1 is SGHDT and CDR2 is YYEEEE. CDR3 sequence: CASSRGGEQYF. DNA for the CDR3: TGTGCCAGCAGCAGAGGGGGCGAGCAGTACTTC.

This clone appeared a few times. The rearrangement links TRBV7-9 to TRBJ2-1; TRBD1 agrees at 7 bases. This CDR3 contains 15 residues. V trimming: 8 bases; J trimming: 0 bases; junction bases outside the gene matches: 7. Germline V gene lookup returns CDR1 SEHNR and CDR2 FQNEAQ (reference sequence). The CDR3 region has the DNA TGTGCCAGCGACAGGGTAGGAGCCTCCTACAATGAGCAGTTCTTC. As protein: CASDRVGASYNEQFF. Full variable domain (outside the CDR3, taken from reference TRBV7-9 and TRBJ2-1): DTGVSQNPRHKITKRGQNVTFRCDPISEHNRLYWYRQTLGQGPEFLTYFQNEAQLEKSRLLSDRFSAERPKGSFSTLEIQRTEQGDSAMYLCASDRVGASYNEQFFGPGTRLTVL.

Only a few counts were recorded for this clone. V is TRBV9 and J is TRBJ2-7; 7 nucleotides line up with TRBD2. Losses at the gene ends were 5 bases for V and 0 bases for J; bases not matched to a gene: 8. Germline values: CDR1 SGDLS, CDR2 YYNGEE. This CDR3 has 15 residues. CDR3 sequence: CASSPGGGNSYEQYF. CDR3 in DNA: TGTGCCAGCAGTCCGGGAGGTGGCAACTCCTACGAGCAGTACTTC.

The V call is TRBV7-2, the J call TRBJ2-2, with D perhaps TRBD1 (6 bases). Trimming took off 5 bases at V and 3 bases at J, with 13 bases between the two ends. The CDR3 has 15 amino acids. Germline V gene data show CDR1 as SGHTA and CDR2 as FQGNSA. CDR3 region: CASSPTGSYTGELFF. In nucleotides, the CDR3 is TGTGCCAGCAGCCCAACAGGGTCCTACACCGGGGAGCTGTTTTTT.

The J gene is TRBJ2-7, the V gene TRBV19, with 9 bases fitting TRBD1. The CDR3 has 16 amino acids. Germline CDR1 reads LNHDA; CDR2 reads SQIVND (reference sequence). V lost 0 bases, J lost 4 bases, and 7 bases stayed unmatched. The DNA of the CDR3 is TGTGCCAGTAGTATAGATCAGGGGACAGGGTGGTACGAGCAGTACTTC. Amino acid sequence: CASSIDQGTGWYEQYF. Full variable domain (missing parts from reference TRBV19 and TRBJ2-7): DGGITQSPKYLFRKEGQNVTLSCEQNLNHDAMYWYRQDPGQGLRLIYYSQIVNDFQKGDIAEGYSVSREKKESFPLTVTSAQKNPTAFYLCASSIDQGTGWYEQYFGPGTRLTVT.

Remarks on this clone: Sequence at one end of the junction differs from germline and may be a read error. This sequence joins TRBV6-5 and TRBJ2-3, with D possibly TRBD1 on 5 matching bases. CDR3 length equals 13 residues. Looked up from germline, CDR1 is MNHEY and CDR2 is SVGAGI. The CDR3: CAISGASTDTQYF. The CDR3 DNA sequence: TGTGCCATCAGTGGGGCCAGTACAGATACGCAGTATTTT.

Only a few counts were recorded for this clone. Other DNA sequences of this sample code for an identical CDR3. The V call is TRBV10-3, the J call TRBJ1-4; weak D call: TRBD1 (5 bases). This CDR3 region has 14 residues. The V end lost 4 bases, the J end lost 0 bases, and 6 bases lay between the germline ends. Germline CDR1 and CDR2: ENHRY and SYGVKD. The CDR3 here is CAISGGTTNEKLFF. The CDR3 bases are TGTGCCATCAGTGGGGGGACAACTAATGAAAAACTGTTTTTT.

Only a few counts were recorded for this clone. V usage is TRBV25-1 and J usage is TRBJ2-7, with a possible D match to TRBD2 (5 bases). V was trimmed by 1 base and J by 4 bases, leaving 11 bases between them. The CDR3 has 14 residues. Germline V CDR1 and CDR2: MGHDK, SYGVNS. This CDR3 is CASSEFSERYEQYF. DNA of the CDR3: TGTGCCAGCAGTGAATTTAGCGAACGGTACGAGCAGTACTTC.

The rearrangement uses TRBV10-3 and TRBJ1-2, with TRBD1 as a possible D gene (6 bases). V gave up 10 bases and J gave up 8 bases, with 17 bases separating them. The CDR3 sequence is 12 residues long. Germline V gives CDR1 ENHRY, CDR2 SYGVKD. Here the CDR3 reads CATRQASGGYTF. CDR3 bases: TGTGCCACCCGACAGGCGTCCGGAGGCTACACCTTC.

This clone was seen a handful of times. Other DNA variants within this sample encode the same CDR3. The CDR3 nucleotides read TGTGCCATCAGTGGGACAGGGGCCGGGGAGCTGTTTTTT. Its protein product is CAISGTGAGELFF. V usage is TRBV10-3 and J usage is TRBJ2-2; 9 bases agree with TRBD1. V dropped 4 bases and J dropped 6; count of bases not matched to a gene: 0. The CDR3 sequence is 13 residues long. Looked up from germline, CDR1 is ENHRY and CDR2 is SYGVKD.

CDR3 protein: CASSLGSPGNTQYF. The CDR3, as DNA: TGTGCCAGCAGCTTAGGATCTCCCGGGAATACGCAGTATTTT. The chain links TRBV7-9 to TRBJ2-3; TRBD2 might be the D (5 bases). Germline V CDR1 and CDR2: SEHNR, FQNEAQ (reference sequence). The CDR3 consists of 14 residues. With 1 base removed from V and 7 bases from J, the gap between germline ends came to 12 bases.

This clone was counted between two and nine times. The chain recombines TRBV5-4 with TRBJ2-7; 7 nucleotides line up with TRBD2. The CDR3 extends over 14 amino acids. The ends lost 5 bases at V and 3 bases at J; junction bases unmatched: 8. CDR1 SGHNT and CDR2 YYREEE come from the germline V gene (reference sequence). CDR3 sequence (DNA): TGTGCCAGCAGAGACGGACTAGACGGCTACGAGCAGTACTTC. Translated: CASRDGLDGYEQYF.

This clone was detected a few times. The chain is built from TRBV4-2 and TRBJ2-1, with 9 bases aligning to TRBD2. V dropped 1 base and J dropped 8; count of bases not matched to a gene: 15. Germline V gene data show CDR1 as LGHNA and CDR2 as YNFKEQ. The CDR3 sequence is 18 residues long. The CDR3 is CASSQGGFLAGHRDEQFF. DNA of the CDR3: TGTGCCAGCAGCCAAGGGGGTTTCCTAGCGGGGCATAGAGATGAGCAGTTCTTC.

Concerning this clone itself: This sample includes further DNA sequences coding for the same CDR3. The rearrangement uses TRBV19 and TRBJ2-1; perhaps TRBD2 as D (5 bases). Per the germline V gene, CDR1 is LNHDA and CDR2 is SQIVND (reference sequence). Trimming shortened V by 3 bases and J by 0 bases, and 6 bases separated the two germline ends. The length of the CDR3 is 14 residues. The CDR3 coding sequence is TGTGCCAGTAGTATTGAGGGCTCCTACAATGAGCAGTTCTTC. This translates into CASSIEGSYNEQFF. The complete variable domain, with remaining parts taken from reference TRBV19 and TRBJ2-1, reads DGGITQSPKYLFRKEGQNVTLSCEQNLNHDAMYWYRQDPGQGLRLIYYSQIVNDFQKGDIAEGYSVSREKKESFPLTVTSAQKNPTAFYLCASSIEGSYNEQFFGPGTRLTVL.

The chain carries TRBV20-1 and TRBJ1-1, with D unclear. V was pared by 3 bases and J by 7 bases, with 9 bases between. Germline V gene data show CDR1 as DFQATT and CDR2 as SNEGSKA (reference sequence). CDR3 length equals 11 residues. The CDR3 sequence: CSASSRGEAFF. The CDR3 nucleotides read TGCAGTGCTAGCAGTCGGGGTGAAGCTTTCTTT.

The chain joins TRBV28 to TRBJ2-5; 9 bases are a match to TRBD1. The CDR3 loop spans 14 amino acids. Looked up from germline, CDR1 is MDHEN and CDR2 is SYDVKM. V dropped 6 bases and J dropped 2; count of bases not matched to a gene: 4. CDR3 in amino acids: CASRGTGSQETQYF. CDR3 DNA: TGTGCCAGCAGGGGGACAGGGAGTCAAGAGACCCAGTACTTC. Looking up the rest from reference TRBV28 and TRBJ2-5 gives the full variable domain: DVKVTQSSRYLVKRTGEKVFLECVQDMDHENMFWYRQDPGLGLRLIYFSYDVKMKEKGDIPEGYSVSREKKERFSLILESASTNQTSMYLCASRGTGSQETQYFGPGTRLLVL.

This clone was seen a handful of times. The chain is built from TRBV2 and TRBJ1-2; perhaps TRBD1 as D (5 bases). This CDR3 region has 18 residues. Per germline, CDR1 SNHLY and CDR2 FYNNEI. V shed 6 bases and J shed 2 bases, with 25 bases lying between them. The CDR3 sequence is CASSDGTSLLRQNYGYTF. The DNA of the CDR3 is TGTGCCAGCAGCGATGGGACTTCCCTTCTCCGTCAAAACTATGGCTACACCTTC.

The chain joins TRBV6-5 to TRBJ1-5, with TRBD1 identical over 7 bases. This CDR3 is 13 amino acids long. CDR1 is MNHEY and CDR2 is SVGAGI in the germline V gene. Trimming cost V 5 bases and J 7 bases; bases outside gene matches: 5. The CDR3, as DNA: TGTGCCAGCAGTACCAACAGGGGCCAGCCCCAGCATTTT. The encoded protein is CASSTNRGQPQHF.

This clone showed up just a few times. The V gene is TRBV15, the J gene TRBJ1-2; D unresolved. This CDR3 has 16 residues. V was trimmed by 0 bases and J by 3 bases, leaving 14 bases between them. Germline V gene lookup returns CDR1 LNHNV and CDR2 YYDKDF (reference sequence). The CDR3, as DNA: TGTGCCACCAGCAGAGATTTTGGAGGCAGCCACTATGGCTACACCTTC. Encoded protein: CATSRDFGGSHYGYTF.

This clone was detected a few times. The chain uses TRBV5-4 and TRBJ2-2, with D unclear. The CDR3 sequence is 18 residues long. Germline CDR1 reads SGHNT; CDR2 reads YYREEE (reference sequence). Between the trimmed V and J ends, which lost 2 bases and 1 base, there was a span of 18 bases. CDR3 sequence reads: CASSFRANAIRNTGELFF. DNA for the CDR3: TGTGCCAGCAGCTTTAGGGCCAATGCCATTCGGAACACCGGGGAGCTGTTTTTT.

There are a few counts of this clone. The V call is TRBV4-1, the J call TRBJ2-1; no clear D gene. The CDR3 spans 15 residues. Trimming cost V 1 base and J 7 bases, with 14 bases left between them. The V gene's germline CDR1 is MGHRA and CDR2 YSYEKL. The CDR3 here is CASSQVVVLSNEQFF. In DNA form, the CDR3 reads TGCGCCAGCAGCCAAGTAGTTGTTTTGAGTAATGAGCAGTTCTTC.

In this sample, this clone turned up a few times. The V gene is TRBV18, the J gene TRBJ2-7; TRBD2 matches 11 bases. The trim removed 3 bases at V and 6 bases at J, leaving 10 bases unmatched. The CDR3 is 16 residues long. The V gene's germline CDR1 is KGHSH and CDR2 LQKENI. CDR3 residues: CASSPSFSGRAFEQYF. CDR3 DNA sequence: TGTGCCAGCTCACCCAGTTTTAGCGGGAGGGCCTTCGAGCAGTACTTC.

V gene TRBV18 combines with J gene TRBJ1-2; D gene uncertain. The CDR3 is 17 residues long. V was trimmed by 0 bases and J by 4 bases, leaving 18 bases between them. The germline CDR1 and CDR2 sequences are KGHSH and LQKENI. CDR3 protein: CASSPPVSSPLLYGYTF. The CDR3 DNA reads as TGTGCCAGCTCACCACCGGTCAGTTCCCCACTTCTCTATGGCTACACCTTC.

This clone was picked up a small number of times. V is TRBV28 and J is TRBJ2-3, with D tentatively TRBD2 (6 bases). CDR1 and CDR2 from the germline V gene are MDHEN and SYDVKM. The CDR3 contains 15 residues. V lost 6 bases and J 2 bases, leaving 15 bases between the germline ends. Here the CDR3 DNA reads TGTGCCAGCAGCCCGACTAGGACGGTCACAGATACGCAGTATTTT. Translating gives CASSPTRTVTDTQYF.

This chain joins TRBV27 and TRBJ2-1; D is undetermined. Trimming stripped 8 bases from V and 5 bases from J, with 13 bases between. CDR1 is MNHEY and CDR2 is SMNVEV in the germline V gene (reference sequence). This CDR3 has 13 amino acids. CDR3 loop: CASQTTSDNEQFF. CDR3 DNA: TGTGCCAGCCAAACTACGTCCGACAATGAGCAGTTCTTC.

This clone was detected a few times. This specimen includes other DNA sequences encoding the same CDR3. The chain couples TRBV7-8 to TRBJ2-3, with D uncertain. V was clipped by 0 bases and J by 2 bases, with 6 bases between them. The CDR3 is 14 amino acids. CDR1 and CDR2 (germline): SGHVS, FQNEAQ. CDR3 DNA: TGTGCCAGCAGCTTAGCGGGTTCCACAGATACGCAGTATTTT. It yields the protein CASSLAGSTDTQYF.

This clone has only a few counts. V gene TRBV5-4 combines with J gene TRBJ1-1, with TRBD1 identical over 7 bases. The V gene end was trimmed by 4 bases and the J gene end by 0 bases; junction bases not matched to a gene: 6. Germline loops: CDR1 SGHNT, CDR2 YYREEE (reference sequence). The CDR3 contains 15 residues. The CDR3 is CASSRQGSMNTEAFF. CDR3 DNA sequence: TGTGCCAGCAGCCGACAGGGCTCAATGAACACTGAAGCTTTCTTT.

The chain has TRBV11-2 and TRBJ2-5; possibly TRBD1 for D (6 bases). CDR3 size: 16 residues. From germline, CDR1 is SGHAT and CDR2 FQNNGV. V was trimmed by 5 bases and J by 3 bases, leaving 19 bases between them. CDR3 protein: CASSPRRTGPEETQYF. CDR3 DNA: TGTGCCAGCAGCCCCCGCCGTACAGGGCCCGAAGAGACCCAGTACTTC. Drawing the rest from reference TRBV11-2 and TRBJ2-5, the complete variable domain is EAGVAQSPRYKIIEKRQSVAFWCNPISGHATLYWYQQILGQGPKLLIQFQNNGVVDDSQLPKDRFSAERLKGVDSTLKIQPAKLEDSAVYLCASSPRRTGPEETQYFGPGTRLLVL.

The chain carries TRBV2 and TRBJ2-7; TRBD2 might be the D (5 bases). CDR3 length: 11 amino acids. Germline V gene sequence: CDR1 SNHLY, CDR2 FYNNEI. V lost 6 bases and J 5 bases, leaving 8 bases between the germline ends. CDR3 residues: CASRRANEQYF. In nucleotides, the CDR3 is TGTGCCAGCAGGAGGGCGAACGAGCAGTACTTC.

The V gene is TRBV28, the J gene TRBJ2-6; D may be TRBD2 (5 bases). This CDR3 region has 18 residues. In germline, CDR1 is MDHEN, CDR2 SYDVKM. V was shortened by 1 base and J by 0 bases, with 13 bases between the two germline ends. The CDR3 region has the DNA TGTGCCAGCAGTTTATCACTGGCGGGCAGCTCTGGGGCCAACGTCCTGACTTTC. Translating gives CASSLSLAGSSGANVLTF.